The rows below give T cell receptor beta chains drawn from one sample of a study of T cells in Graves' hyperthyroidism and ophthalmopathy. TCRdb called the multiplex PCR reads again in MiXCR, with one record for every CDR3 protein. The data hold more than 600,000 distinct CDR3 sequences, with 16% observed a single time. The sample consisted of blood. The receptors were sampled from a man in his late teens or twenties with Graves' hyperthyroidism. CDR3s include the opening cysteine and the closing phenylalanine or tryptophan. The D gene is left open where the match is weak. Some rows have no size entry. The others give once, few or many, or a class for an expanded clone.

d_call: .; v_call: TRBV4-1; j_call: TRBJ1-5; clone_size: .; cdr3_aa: CASSQGLNNQPQHF; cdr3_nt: TGCGCCAGCAGCCAAGGGCTGAACAATCAGCCCCAGCATTTT
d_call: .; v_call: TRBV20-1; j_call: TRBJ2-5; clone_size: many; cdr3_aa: CSARDPGRAQYF; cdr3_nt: TGCAGTGCTAGAGATCCCGGTCGGGCCCAGTACTTC
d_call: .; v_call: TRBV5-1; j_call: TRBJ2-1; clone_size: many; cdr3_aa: CASSPNLLTEQFF; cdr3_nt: TGCGCCAGCAGCCCTAATCTCCTCACTGAGCAGTTCTTC
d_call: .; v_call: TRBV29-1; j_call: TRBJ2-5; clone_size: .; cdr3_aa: CSVDLGSETQYF; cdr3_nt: TGCAGCGTTGATCTCGGCTCAGAGACCCAGTACTTC
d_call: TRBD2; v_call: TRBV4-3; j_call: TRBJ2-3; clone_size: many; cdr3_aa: CASSQDGLAGAGDTQYF; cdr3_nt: TGCGCCAGCAGCCAAGATGGGCTAGCGGGAGCGGGAGATACGCAGTATTTT
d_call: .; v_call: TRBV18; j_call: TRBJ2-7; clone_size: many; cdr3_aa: CASSPPLTLPYEQYF; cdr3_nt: TGTGCCAGCTCACCACCGTTAACGTTGCCCTACGAGCAGTACTTC
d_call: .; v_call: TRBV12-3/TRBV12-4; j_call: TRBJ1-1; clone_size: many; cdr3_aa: CASSLGGWRGQNTEAFF; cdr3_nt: TGTGCCAGCAGTTTAGGGGGGTGGAGGGGCCAGAACACTGAAGCTTTCTTT
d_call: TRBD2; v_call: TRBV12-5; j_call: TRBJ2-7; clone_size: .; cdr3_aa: CASGLVVPLATGSYEQHF; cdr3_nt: TGTGCTAGTGGTTTGGTAGTGCCACTAGCGACCGGATCCTACGAGCAGCACTTC
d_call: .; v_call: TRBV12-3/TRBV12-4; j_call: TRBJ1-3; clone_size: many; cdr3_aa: CASSFSKGDTIYF; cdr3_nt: TGTGCCAGCAGTTTTTCCAAGGGGGACACCATATATTTT
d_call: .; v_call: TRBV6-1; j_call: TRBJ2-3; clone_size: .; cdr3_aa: CASSTTWGADTQYF; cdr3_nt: TGTGCCAGCAGCACGACATGGGGCGCAGATACGCAGTATTTT
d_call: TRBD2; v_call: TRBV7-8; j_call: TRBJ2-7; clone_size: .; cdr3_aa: CASSSQLAGAPHEQYF; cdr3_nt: TGTGCCAGCAGCTCCCAACTAGCGGGAGCTCCCCACGAGCAGTACTTC
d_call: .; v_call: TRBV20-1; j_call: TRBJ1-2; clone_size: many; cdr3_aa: CSASVGGYGYTF; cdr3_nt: TGCAGTGCTAGTGTAGGGGGCTATGGCTACACCTTC
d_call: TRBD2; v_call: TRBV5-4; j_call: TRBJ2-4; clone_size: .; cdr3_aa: CASSPPGGFENIQYF; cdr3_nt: TGTGCCAGCAGCCCACCCGGGGGGTTCGAAAACATTCAGTACTTC
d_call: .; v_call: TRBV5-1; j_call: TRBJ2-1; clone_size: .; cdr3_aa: CASSAPQRPGANEQFF; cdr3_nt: TGCGCCAGCAGCGCCCCCCAGAGGCCGGGGGCCAATGAGCAGTTCTTC
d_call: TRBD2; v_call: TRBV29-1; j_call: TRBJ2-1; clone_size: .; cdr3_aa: CSVDWAGVYNEQFF; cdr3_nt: TGCAGCGTTGATTGGGCGGGAGTGTACAATGAGCAGTTCTTC
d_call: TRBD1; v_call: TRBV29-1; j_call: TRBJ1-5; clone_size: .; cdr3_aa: CSAGQGSNQPQHF; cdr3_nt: TGCAGCGCTGGACAGGGAAGCAATCAGCCCCAGCATTTT